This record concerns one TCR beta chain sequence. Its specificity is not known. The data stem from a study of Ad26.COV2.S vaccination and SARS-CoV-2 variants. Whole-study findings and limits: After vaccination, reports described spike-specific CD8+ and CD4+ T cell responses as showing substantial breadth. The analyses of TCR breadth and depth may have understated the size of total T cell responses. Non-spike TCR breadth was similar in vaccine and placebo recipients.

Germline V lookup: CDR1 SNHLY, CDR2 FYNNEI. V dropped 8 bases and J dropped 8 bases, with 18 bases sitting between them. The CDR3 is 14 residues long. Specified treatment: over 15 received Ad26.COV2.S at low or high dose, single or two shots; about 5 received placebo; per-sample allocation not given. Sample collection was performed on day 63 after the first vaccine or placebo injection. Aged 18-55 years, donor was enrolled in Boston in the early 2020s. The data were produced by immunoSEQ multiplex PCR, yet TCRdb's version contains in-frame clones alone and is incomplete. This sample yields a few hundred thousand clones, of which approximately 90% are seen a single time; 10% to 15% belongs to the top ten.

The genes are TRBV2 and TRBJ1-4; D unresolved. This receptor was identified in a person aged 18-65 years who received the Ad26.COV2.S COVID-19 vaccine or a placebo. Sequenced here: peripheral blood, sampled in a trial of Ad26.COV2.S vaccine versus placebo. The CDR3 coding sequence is TGTGCCAGCCTCCAACACCAGCGTTGGGAAAAACTGTTTTTT. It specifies CASLQHQRWEKLFF.